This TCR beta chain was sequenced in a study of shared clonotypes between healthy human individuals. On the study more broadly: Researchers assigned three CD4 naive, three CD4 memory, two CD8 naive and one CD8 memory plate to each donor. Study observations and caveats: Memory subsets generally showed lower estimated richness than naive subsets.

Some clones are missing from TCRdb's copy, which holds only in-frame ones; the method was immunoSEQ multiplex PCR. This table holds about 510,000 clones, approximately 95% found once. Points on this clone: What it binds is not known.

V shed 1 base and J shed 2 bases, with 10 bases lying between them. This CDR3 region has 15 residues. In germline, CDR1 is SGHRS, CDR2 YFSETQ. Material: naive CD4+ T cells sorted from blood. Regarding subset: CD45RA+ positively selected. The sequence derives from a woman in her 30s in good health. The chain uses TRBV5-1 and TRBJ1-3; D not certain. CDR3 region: CASSLSAETGNTIYF. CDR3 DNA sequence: TGCGCCAGCAGCTTGTCCGCGGAAACTGGAAACACCATATATTTT.